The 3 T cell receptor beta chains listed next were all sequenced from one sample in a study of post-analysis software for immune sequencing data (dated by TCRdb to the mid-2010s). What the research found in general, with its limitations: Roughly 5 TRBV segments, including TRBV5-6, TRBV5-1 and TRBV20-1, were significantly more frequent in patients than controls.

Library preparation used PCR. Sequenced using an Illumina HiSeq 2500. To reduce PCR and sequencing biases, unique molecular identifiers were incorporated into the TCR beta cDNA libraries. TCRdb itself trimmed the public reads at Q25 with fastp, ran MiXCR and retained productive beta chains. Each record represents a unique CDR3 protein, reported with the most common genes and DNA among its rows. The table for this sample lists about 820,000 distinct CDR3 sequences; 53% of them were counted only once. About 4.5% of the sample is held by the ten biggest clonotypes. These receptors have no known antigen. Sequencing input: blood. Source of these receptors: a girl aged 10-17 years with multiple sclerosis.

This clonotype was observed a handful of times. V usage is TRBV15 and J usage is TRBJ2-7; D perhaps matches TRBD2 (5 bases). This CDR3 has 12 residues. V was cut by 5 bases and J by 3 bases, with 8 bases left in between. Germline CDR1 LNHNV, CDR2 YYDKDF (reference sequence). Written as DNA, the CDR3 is TGTGCCACCAGCGAGGGTTACTACGAGCAGTACTTC. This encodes CATSEGYYEQYF.

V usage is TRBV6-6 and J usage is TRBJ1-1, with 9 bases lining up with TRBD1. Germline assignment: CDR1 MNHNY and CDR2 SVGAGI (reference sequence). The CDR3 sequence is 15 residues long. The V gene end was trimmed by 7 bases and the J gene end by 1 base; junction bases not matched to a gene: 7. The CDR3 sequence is CASNRPDRGNTEAFF. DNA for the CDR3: TGTGCCAGCAACCGACCGGACAGGGGGAACACTGAAGCTTTCTTT.

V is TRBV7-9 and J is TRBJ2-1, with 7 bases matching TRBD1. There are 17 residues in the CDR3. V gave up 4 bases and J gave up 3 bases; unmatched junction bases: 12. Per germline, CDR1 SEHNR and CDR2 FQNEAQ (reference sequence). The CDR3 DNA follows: TGTGCCAGCAGCTCCATACCCACTGGGACAGACTACAATGAGCAGTTCTTC. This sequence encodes CASSSIPTGTDYNEQFF.